The rows below give T cell receptor beta chains drawn from one sample of a study of shared clonotypes between healthy human individuals. Produced via immunoSEQ multiplex PCR; TCRdb's table is partial and in-frame only. The sample lists about 2.4 million clones, 93% occurring once. What was sequenced was naive CD4+ T cells from PBMCs. All receptors come from a man aged 18-30 years in good health. Some clones in this sample may be carry-over from other donors' samples. CDR3s include the opening cysteine and the closing phenylalanine or tryptophan. The D gene is left open where the match is weak. Clone size appears in some rows only: once, few, many, or a class for an expanded clone.

D	J	V	size	DNA	CDR3
.	TRBJ1-2	TRBV6-5	few	TGTGCCAGCAGAGCTAGGCCTTCCCTTCGGGGCTACACCTTC	CASRARPSLRGYTF
TRBD2	TRBJ2-7	TRBV5-1	.	TGCGCCAGCAGCCCGGGAGGACGCCGCCCATCGCAGTACTTC	CASSPGGRRPSQYF
TRBD2	TRBJ2-1	TRBV7-8	.	TGTGCCAGCAGCTTAGCGAGGCTAGCGGGTGTCGGGAACGGTGAGCAGTTCTTC	CASSLARLAGVGNGEQFF
TRBD2	TRBJ2-7	TRBV4-3	.	TGCGCCAGCAGCCAAGATCTCGGGACTAGCGGGTGGTACGAGCAGTACTTC	CASSQDLGTSGWYEQYF
.	TRBJ1-1	TRBV28	.	TGTGCCATCCTTTCTAACACTGAAGCTTTCTTT	CAILSNTEAFF
.	TRBJ2-7	TRBV6-1	.	TGTGCCAGCAGTGAAATCTCGGTCTCCCCCTCTAAGCAGTACTTC	CASSEISVSPSKQYF
.	TRBJ1-2	TRBV6-4	.	TGTGCCAGCAGTCTAACCCTTGGGTATGGCTACACCTTC	CASSLTLGYGYTF
.	TRBJ1-1	TRBV28	.	TGTGCCAGCAGTTTCCTGGTCCGTGGCACTGAAGCTTTCTTT	CASSFLVRGTEAFF
.	TRBJ2-7	TRBV7-9	.	TGTGCCAGCAGCCCGTTTGGGGGGACCGAGCAGTACTTC	CASSPFGGTEQYF
.	TRBJ2-7	TRBV6-5	.	TGTGCCAGCAGTTACTCCGGCAGAAGTACGTGGGAGCAGTACTTC	CASSYSGRSTWEQYF
.	TRBJ2-1	TRBV5-1	.	TGCGCCACCGTCCGGGACCCTTCCTACAATGAGCAGTTCTTC	CATVRDPSYNEQFF
TRBD2	TRBJ2-3	TRBV6-5	.	TGTGCCAGCCTAGCGGCCTCCACAGATACGCAGTATTTT	CASLAASTDTQYF
.	TRBJ1-2	TRBV28	.	TGTGCCAGCAGTCCCTCAGCAGGAGGGGAAGGCTATGGCTACACCTTC	CASSPSAGGEGYGYTF
.	TRBJ2-2	TRBV7-6	.	TGTGCCAGCAGCCCACAGGGAGAGGCGGACACCGGGGAGCTGTTTTTT	CASSPQGEADTGELFF
.	TRBJ2-3	TRBV18	once	TGTGCCAGCTCACCACCGCTTCTCGATACGCAGTATTTT	CASSPPLLDTQYF
.	TRBJ2-7	TRBV2	.	TGTGCCAGCGGGGCCTCAACTCCGAGGAACGAGCAGTACTTC	CASGASTPRNEQYF
TRBD1	TRBJ1-4	TRBV6-1	.	TGTGCCAGCAGTGAAGGCAGGGGGAGAAGAGAAAAACTGTTTTTT	CASSEGRGRREKLFF
.	TRBJ1-1	TRBV5-1	.	TGCGCCAGCAGCTTGGCCGACATAAACACTGAAGCTTTCTTT	CASSLADINTEAFF
TRBD1	TRBJ1-4	TRBV5-8	.	TGTGCCAGCAGCGACCTCCGGGACAGCAATGAAAAACTGTTTTTT	CASSDLRDSNEKLFF
TRBD1	TRBJ2-2	TRBV4-1	.	TGCGCCAGCAGCCAAGATTACCAACAGGGGGCGGGGGACACCGGGGAGCTGTTTTTT	CASSQDYQQGAGDTGELFF
TRBD1	TRBJ2-7	TRBV13	.	TGTGCCAGCAGACAGGGGTCCTACGAGCAGTACTTC	CASRQGSYEQYF
.	TRBJ1-2	TRBV28	.	TGTGCCAGCAGTGGGGGGGGCTGGCGGAGGGACTACGGCTACACCTTC	CASSGGGWRRDYGYTF
.	TRBJ2-5	TRBV19	.	TGTGCCAGTAGGGTACAGGGCGAAGAGACCCAGTACTTC	CASRVQGEETQYF
TRBD1	TRBJ2-5	TRBV7-9	.	TGTGCCAGCAGCCCGTCTGGCGGACAGGGAAAGTTTTATAAAGAGACCCAGTACTTC	CASSPSGGQGKFYKETQYF
.	TRBJ2-3	TRBV19	.	TGTGCCAGTAGTATTTTGATCGGGACAGATACGCAGTATTTT	CASSILIGTDTQYF
TRBD2	TRBJ2-2	TRBV5-1	.	TGCGCCAGCAGCAACGGACTAGCGGGAGGCATGTCCGGGGAGCTGTTTTTT	CASSNGLAGGMSGELFF
.	TRBJ2-3	TRBV6-1	.	TGTGCCAGCTCCTTGTCGGCTAGCACAGATACGCAGTATTTT	CASSLSASTDTQYF
TRBD2	TRBJ2-7	TRBV5-8	once	TGTGCCAGCAGCTTGCTATCTCGGACTAGTAACAACGAGCAGTACTTC	CASSLLSRTSNNEQYF
.	TRBJ1-3	TRBV11-2	.	TGTGCCAGCAGGCGGGGAGCGAGCTCTGGAAACACCATATATTTT	CASRRGASSGNTIYF
.	TRBJ1-5	TRBV2	few	TGTGCCAGCAGTGAAAGGGATAGCAATCAGCCCCAGCATTTT	CASSERDSNQPQHF
.	TRBJ2-4	TRBV6-5	.	TGTGCCAGCAGCCGAATTCGCGGATACATTCAGTACTTC	CASSRIRGYIQYF
TRBD1	TRBJ1-2	TRBV28	.	TGTGCCAGCTTGGGACAGGCCAGAAACTATGGCTACACCTTC	CASLGQARNYGYTF
TRBD2	TRBJ2-3	TRBV28	.	TGTGCCAGCAAACTAGCGGGAACAGATACGCAGTATTTT	CASKLAGTDTQYF
TRBD2	TRBJ2-4	TRBV6-5	.	TGTGCCAGCACTTCTAGCGGGAGTGGGAACATTCAGTACTTC	CASTSSGSGNIQYF
.	TRBJ2-7	TRBV28	once	TGTGCCAGCAGTGCAGGACAGACCTACGAGCAGTACTTC	CASSAGQTYEQYF
.	TRBJ2-3	TRBV7-2	.	TGTGCCAGCAGCCCACCCGGGGCCGTAGATACGCAGTATTTT	CASSPPGAVDTQYF
.	TRBJ2-3	TRBV18	.	TGTGCCAGCTCACCCCTTATCGATACGCAGTATTTT	CASSPLIDTQYF
.	TRBJ2-7	TRBV5-4	once	TGTGCCAGCAGTTTACTACCCCTCGCATCCGAGCAGTACTTC	CASSLLPLASEQYF